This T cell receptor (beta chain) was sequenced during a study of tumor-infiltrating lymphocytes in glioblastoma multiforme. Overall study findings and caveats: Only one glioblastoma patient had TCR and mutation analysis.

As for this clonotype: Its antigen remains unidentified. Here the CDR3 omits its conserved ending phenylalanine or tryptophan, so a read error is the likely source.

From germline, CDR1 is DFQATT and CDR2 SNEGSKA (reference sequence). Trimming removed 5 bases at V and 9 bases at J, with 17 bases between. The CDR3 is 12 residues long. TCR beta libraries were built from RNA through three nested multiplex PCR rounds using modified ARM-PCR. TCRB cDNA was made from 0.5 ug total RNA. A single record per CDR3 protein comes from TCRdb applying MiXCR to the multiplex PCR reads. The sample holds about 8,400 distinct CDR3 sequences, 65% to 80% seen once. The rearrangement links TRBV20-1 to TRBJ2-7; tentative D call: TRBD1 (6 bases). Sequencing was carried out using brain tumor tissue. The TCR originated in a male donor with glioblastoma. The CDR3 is CSASRTATWQYL. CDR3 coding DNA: TGCAGTGCTTCTCGGACAGCAACCTGGCAGTACCTC.